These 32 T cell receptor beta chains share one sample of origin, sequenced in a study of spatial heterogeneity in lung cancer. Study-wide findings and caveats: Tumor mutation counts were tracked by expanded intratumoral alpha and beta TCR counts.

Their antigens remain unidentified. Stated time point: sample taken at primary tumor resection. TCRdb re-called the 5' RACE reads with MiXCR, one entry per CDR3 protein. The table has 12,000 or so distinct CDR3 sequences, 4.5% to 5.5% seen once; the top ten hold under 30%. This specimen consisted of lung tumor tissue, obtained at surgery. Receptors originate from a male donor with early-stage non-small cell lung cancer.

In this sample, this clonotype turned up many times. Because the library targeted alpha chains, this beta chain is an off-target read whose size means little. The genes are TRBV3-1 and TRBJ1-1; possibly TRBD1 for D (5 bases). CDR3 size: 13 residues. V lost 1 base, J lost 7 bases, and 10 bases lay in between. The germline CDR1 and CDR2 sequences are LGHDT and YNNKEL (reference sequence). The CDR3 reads CASSQVEGIEAFF. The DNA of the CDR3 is TGTGCCAGCAGCCAAGTGGAGGGGATTGAAGCTTTCTTT.

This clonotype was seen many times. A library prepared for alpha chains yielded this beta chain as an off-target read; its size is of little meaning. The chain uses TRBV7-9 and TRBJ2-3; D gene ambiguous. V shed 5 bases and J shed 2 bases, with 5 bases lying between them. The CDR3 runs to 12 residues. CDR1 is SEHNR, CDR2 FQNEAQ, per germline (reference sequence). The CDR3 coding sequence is TGTGCCAGCAGCGGGTACACAGATACGCAGTATTTT. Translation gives CASSGYTDTQYF.

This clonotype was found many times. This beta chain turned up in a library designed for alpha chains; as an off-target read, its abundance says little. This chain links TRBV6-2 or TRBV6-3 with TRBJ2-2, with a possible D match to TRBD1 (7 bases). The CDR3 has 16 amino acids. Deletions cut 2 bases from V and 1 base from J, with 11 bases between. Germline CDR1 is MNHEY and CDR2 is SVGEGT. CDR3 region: CASSYGGTENTGELFF. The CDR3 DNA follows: TGTGCCAGCAGTTACGGGGGGACAGAGAACACCGGGGAGCTGTTTTTT.

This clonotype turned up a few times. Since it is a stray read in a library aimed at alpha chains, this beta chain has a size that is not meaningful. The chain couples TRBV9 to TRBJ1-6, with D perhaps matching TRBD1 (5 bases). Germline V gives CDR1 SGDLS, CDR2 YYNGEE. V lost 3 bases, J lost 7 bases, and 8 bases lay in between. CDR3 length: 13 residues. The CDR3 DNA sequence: TGTGCCAGCAGCGGAGGGGACAATTCACCCCTCCACTTT. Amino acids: CASSGGDNSPLHF.

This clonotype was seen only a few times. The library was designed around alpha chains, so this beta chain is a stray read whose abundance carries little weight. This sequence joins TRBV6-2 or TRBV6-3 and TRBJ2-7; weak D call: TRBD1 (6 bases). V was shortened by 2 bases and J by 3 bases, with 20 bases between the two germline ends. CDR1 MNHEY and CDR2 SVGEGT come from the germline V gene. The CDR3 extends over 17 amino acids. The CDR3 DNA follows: TGTGCCAGCAGTTACCCAATAGGGGGTGTAAACCTCTACGAGCAGTACTTC. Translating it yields CASSYPIGGVNLYEQYF.

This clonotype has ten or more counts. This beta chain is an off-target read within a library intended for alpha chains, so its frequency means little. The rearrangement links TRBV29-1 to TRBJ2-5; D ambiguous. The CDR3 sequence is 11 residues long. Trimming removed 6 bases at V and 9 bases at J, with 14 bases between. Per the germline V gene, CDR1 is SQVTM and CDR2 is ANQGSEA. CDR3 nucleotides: TGCAGCGTAGGCCCTCAGGCGGCCCAGTACTTC. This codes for CSVGPQAAQYF.

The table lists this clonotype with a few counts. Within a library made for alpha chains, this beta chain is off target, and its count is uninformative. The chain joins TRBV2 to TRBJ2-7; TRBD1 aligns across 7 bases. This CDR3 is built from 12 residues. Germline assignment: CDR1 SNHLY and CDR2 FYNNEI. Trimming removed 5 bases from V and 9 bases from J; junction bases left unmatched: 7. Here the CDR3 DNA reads TGTGCCAGCAGTACTACAGGGGTAGGGCAGTACTTC. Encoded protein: CASSTTGVGQYF.

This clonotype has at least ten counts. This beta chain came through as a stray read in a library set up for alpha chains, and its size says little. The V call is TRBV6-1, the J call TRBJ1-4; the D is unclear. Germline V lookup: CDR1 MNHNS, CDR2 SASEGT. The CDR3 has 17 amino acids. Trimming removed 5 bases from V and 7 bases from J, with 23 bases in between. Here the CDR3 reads CASSLSGWGRSGEKLFF. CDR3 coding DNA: TGTGCCAGCAGTTTAAGCGGGTGGGGAAGGTCGGGTGAAAAACTGTTTTTT.

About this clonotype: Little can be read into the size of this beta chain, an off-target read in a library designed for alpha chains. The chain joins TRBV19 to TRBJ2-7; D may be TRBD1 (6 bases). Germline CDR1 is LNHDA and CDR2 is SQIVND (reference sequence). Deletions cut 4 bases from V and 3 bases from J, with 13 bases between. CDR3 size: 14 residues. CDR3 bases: TGTGCCAGTAGTACCCAGGGGTTTGGCTACGAGCAGTACTTC. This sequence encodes CASSTQGFGYEQYF.

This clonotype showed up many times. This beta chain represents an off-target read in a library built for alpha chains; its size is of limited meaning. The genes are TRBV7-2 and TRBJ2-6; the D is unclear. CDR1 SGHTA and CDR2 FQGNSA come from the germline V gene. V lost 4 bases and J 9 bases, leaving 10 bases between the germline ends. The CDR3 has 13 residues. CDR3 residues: CASSSLAFNVLTF. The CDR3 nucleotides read TGTGCCAGCAGCTCCTTGGCCTTCAACGTCCTGACTTTC.

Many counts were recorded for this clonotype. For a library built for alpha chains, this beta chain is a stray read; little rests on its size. The CDR3 reads CASSWGPEDTQYF. The CDR3 DNA sequence: TGTGCCAGCAGTTGGGGACCGGAGGATACGCAGTATTTT. This chain connects TRBV3-1 to TRBJ2-3; D may correspond to TRBD1 or TRBD2 (5 bases each). Germline V CDR1 and CDR2: LGHDT, YNNKEL (reference sequence). V was shortened by 6 bases and J by 6 bases, with 13 bases between the two germline ends. The CDR3 loop spans 13 amino acids.

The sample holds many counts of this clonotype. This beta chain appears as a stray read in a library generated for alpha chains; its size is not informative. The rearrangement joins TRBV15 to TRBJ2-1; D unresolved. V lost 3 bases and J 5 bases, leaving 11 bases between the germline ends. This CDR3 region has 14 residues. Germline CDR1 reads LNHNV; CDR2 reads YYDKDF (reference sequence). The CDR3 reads CATSRGLRDNEQFF. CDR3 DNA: TGTGCCACCAGCAGGGGTCTGCGAGACAATGAGCAGTTCTTC.

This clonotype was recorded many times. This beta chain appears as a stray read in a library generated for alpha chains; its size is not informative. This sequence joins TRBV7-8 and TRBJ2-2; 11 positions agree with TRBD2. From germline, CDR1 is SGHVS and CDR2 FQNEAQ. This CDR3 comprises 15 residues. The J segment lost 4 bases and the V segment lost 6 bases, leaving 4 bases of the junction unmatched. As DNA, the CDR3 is TGTGCCAGCAGAACCCTAGCGGGGGGCACCGGGGAGCTGTTTTTT. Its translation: CASRTLAGGTGELFF.

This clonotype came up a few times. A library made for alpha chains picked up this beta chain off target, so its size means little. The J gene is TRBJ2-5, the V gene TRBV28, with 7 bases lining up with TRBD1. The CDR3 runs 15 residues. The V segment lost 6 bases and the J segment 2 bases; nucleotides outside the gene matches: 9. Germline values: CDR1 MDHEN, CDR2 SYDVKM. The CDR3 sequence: CASSPSETGQETQYF. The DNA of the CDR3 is TGTGCCAGCAGCCCCTCTGAGACAGGGCAAGAGACCCAGTACTTC.

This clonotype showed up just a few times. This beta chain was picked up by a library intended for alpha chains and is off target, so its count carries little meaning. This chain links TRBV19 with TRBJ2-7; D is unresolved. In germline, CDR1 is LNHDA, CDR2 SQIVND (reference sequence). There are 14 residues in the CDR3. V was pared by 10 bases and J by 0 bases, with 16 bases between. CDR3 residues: CANPDPQSSYEQYF. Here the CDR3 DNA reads TGTGCCAACCCCGACCCTCAGAGCTCCTACGAGCAGTACTTC.

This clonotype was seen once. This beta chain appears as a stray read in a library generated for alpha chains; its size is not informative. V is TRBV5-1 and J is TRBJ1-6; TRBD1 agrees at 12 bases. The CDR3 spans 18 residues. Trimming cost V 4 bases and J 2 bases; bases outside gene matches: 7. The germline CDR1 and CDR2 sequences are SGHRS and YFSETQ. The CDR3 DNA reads TGCGCCAGCAGCCCCTGGGGACAGGGGGCCACCTATAATTCACCCCTCCACTTT. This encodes CASSPWGQGATYNSPLHF.

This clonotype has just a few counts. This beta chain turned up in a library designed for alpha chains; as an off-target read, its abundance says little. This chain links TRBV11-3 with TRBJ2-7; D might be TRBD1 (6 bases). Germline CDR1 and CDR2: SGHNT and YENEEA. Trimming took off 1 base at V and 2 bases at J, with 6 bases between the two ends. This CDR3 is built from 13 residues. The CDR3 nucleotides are TGTGCCAGCAGCTTAGGGACAGCCTACGAGCAGTACTTC. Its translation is CASSLGTAYEQYF.

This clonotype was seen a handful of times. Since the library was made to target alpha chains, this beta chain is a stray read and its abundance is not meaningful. The CDR3 reads CASSVGLAGVYEQYF. The CDR3 DNA reads TGCGCCAGCAGCGTCGGACTAGCGGGGGTATACGAGCAGTACTTC. The V and J genes are TRBV5-1 and TRBJ2-7; 13 nucleotides align to TRBD2. The CDR3 loop spans 15 amino acids. V was clipped by 4 bases and J by 4 bases; unmatched bases: 5. Germline CDR1 SGHRS, CDR2 YFSETQ.

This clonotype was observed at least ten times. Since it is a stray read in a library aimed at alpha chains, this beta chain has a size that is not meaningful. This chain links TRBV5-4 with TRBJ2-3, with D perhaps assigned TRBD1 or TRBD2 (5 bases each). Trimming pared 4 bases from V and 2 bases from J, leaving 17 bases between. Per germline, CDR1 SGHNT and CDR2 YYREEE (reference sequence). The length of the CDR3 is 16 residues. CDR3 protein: CASSPGTARTTDTQYF. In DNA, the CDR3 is TGTGCCAGCAGCCCCGGGACCGCTCGAACCACAGATACGCAGTATTTT.

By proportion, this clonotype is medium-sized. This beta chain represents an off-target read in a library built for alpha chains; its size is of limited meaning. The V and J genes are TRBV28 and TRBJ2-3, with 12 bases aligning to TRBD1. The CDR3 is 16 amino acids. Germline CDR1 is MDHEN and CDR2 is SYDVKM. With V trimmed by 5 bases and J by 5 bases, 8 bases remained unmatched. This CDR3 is CASSPAGTGGVDTQYF. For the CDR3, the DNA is TGTGCCAGCAGTCCTGCGGGGACAGGGGGCGTAGATACGCAGTATTTT.

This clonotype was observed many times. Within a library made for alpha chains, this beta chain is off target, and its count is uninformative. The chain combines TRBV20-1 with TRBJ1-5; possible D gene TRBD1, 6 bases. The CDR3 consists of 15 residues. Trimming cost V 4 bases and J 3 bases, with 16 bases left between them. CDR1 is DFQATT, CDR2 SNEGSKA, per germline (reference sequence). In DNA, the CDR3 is TGCAGTGCTAATGAAGGGGGAAGCTACAATCAGCCCCAGCATTTT. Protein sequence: CSANEGGSYNQPQHF.

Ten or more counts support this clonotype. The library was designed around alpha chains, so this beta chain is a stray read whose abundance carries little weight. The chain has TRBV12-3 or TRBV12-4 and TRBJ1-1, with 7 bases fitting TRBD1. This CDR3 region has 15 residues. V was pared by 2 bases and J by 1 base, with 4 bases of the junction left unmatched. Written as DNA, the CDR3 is TGTGCCAGCAGTTTAATCCGACAGGGGAACACTGAAGCTTTCTTT. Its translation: CASSLIRQGNTEAFF.

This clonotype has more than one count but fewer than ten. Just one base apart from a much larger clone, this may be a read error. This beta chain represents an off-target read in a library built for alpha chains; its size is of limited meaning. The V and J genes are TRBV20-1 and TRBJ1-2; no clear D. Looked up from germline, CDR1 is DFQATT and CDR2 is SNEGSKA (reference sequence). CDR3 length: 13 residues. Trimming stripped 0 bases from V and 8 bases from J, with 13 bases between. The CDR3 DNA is TGCAGTGCTAGAGATGGTAGGCGCGCGGGCTACACCTTC. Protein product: CSARDGRRAGYTF.

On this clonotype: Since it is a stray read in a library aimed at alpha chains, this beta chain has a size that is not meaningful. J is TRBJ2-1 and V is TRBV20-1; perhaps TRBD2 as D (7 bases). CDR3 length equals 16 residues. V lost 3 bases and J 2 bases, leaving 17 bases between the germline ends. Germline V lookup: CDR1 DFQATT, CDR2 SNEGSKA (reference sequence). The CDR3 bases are TGCAGTGCTAGTGGGTTGGGGGGGCAGGCCTACAATGAGCAGTTCTTC. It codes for CSASGLGGQAYNEQFF.

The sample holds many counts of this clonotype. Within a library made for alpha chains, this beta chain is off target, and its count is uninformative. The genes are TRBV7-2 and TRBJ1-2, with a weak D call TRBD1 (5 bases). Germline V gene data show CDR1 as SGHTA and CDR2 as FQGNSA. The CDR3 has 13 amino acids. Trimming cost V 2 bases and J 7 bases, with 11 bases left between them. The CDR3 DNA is TGTGCCAGCAGCTTAAGGCAGGGAGTTGGCTACACCTTC. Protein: CASSLRQGVGYTF.

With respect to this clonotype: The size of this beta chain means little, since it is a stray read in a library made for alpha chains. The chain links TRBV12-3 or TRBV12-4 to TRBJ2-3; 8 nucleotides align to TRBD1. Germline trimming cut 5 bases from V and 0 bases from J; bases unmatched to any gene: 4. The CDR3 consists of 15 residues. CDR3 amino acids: CASSQGQGSTDTQYF. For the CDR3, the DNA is TGTGCCAGCAGTCAAGGACAGGGAAGCACAGATACGCAGTATTTT.

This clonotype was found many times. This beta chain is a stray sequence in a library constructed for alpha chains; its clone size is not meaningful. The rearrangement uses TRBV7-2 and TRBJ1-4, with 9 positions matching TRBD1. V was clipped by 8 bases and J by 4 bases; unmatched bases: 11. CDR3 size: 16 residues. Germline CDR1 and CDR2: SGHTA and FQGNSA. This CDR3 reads CASGRTGVGLNEKLFF. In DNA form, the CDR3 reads TGTGCCAGCGGACGGACAGGGGTGGGGCTTAATGAAAAACTGTTTTTT. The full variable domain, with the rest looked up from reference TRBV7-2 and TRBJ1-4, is GAGVSQSPSNKVTEKGKDVELRCDPISGHTALYWYRQSLGQGLEFLIYFQGNSAPDKSGLPSDRFSAERTGGSVSTLTIQRTQQEDSAVYLCASGRTGVGLNEKLFFGSGTQLSVL.

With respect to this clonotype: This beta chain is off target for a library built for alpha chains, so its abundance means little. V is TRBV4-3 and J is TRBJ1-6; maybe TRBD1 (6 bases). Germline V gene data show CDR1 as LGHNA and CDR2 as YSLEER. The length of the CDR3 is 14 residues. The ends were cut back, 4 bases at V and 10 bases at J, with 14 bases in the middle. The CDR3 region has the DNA TGCGCCAGCAGCCTGGGGCCCAGGGGCTCACCCCTCCACTTT. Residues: CASSLGPRGSPLHF.

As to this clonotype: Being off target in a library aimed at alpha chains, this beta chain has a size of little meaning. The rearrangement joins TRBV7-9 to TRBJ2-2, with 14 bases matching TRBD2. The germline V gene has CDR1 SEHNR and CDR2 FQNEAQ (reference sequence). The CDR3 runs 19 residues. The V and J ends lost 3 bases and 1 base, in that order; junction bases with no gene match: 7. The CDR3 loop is CASSFLGLAGGQNTGELFF. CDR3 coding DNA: TGTGCCAGCAGCTTCCTCGGACTAGCGGGGGGTCAGAACACCGGGGAGCTGTTTTTT.

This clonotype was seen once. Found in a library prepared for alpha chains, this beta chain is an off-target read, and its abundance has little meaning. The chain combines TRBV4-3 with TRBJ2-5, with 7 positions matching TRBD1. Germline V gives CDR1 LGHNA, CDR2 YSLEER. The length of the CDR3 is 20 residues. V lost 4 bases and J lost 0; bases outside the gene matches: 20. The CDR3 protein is CASSLSALTGPLTYQETQYF. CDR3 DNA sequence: TGCGCCAGCAGCCTCTCCGCGTTGACAGGGCCTCTAACCTACCAAGAGACCCAGTACTTC.

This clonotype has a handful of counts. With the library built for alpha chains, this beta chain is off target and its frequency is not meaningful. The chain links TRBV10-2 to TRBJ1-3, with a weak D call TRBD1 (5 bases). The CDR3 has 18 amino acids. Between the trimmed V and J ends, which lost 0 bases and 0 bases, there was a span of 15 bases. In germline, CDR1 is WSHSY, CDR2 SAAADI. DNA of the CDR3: TGCGCCAGCAGTGAGTCGTCAGGGTATGGTGTCTCTGGAAACACCATATATTTT. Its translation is CASSESSGYGVSGNTIYF.

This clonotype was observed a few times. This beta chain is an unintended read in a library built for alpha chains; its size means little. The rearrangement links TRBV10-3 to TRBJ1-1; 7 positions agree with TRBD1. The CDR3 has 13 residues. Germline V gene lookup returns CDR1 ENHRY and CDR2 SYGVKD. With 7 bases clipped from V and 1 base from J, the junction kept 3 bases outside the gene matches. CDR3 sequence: CAIKRQGNTEAFF. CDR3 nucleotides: TGTGCCATCAAGAGACAGGGGAACACTGAAGCTTTCTTT.